One sample yielded the 20 T cell receptor beta chains listed below, sequenced in a study of cytomegalovirus exposure and HLA in healthy donors. This table comes from immunoSEQ multiplex PCR, and its TCRdb copy is limited to in-frame clones, with some not included. The sample includes about 350,000 clones, roughly 87% of them seen just once. Sample: PBMCs. The source is a woman aged 25 to 39 in good health and CMV-seropositive.

V gene TRBV28 combines with J gene TRBJ1-1; D uncertain. Germline values: CDR1 MDHEN, CDR2 SYDVKM. Trimming removed 3 bases from V and 2 bases from J, with 10 bases in between. The CDR3 loop spans 14 amino acids. The CDR3, as DNA: TGTGCCAGCAGTTTTCTAGGTGATAACACTGAAGCTTTCTTT. Translation gives CASSFLGDNTEAFF.

The chain couples TRBV5-6 to TRBJ2-7; TRBD1 matches at 10 bases. Germline V lookup: CDR1 SGHDT, CDR2 YYEEEE. V lost 4 bases and J lost 2; bases outside the gene matches: 6. CDR3 length equals 15 residues. CDR3 sequence reads: CASSQTGQGAYEQYF. CDR3 DNA sequence: TGTGCCAGCAGCCAAACCGGACAGGGGGCCTACGAGCAGTACTTC.

The rearrangement joins TRBV29-1 to TRBJ2-3, with no clear D. Trimming removed 4 bases at V and 2 bases at J, with 10 bases between. The CDR3 sequence is 13 residues long. Germline assignment: CDR1 SQVTM and CDR2 ANQGSEA. Here the CDR3 DNA reads TGCAGCGTTGGTCTCGGCAACACAGATACGCAGTATTTT. As protein: CSVGLGNTDTQYF.

The chain links TRBV11-2 to TRBJ2-7; D is uncertain. With 1 base removed from V and 0 bases from J, the gap between germline ends came to 7 bases. The CDR3 contains 14 residues. Germline loops: CDR1 SGHAT, CDR2 FQNNGV. CDR3 sequence: CASSLALNSYEQYF. The CDR3 DNA sequence: TGTGCCAGCAGCTTAGCGCTGAACTCCTACGAGCAGTACTTC.

This chain joins TRBV7-6 and TRBJ2-7; D is undetermined. With 1 base removed from V and 5 bases from J, the gap between germline ends came to 12 bases. The CDR3 consists of 14 residues. Germline-derived CDR1 and CDR2 are SGHVS and FNYEAQ. The CDR3 DNA reads TGTGCCAGCAGCTTAGGGAGTGGGCCCGACGAGCAGTACTTC. As protein: CASSLGSGPDEQYF.

This sequence joins TRBV4-2 and TRBJ1-1; 7 bases line up with TRBD1. V dropped 8 bases and J dropped 6; count of bases not matched to a gene: 12. The CDR3 consists of 14 residues. The germline V gene has CDR1 LGHNA and CDR2 YNFKEQ. CDR3 DNA sequence: TGTGCCAGCCGGTTAGACAGGGAGGGATCTGAAGCTTTCTTT. Translating gives CASRLDREGSEAFF.

The chain joins TRBV27 to TRBJ1-4; 9 nucleotides match TRBD1. Trimming cost V 3 bases and J 4 bases; bases outside gene matches: 18. CDR3 length: 20 amino acids. Germline CDR1 MNHEY, CDR2 SMNVEV (reference sequence). In DNA, the CDR3 is TGTGCCAGCAGTTTGGTGGAGGGACAGGGAAAGATTACGAGTAATGAAAAACTGTTTTTT. Protein product: CASSLVEGQGKITSNEKLFF.

V usage is TRBV2 and J usage is TRBJ1-3; D unresolved. Germline CDR1 is SNHLY and CDR2 is FYNNEI. This CDR3 region has 15 residues. The V end was cut by 4 bases, the J end by 0 bases, with 10 bases between. The CDR3 nucleotides are TGTGCCAGCAGTGCTCCAACCTTCTCTGGAAACACCATATATTTT. Amino acid sequence: CASSAPTFSGNTIYF.

The chain recombines TRBV7-6 with TRBJ2-3, with 14 positions matching TRBD2. V lost 1 base to trimming and J lost 5 bases; unmatched junction nucleotides: 8. Germline V CDR1 and CDR2: SGHVS, FNYEAQ. The length of the CDR3 is 18 residues. The CDR3 loop reads CASSLEARLAGGQDTQYF. The CDR3 bases are TGTGCCAGCAGCTTAGAAGCCCGACTAGCGGGAGGGCAAGATACGCAGTATTTT.

This chain links TRBV10-2 with TRBJ1-5; TRBD1 is a possible D gene (6 bases). The V end lost 8 bases, the J end lost 4 bases, and 18 bases lay between the germline ends. Germline CDR1 reads WSHSY; CDR2 reads SAAADI. The CDR3 is made up of 15 amino acids. This CDR3 reads CASFEGGAYNQPQHF. The CDR3 region has the DNA TGCGCCAGCTTCGAGGGGGGGGCGTATAATCAGCCCCAGCATTTT.

This chain links TRBV15 with TRBJ1-4; D possibly corresponds to TRBD1 (6 bases). The V and J ends lost 0 bases and 8 bases respectively, with 13 bases between them. This CDR3 region has 15 residues. Germline V CDR1 and CDR2: LNHNV, YYDKDF (reference sequence). This chain's CDR3 is CATSRDPGADEKLFF. CDR3 DNA: TGTGCCACCAGCAGAGATCCAGGGGCTGACGAAAAACTGTTTTTT.

The chain employs TRBV11-2 and TRBJ1-1, with D perhaps matching TRBD1 (6 bases). Germline-derived CDR1 and CDR2 are SGHAT and FQNNGV. V lost 3 bases to trimming and J lost 8 bases, with 13 bases between them. This CDR3 comprises 13 residues. CDR3: CASSFGGQGEAFF. The CDR3 bases are TGTGCCAGCAGCTTTGGGGGGCAGGGAGAAGCTTTCTTT.

The chain carries TRBV27 and TRBJ2-1, with 14 nucleotides matching TRBD2. Trimming removed 4 bases from V and 12 bases from J; junction bases left unmatched: 2. CDR1 is MNHEY and CDR2 is SMNVEV in the germline V gene (reference sequence). The length of the CDR3 is 13 residues. This chain's CDR3 is CASSWTSGGPQFF. In DNA, the CDR3 is TGTGCCAGCAGTTGGACTAGCGGGGGGCCGCAGTTCTTC.

This clone was detected only once. The chain carries TRBV7-9 and TRBJ1-4; D not certain. Germline assignment: CDR1 SEHNR and CDR2 FQNEAQ (reference sequence). This CDR3 spans 14 amino acids. Trimming pared 5 bases from V and 3 bases from J, leaving 10 bases between. CDR3 sequence: CASSKGYANEKLFF. The CDR3 DNA follows: TGTGCCAGCAGCAAGGGATACGCTAATGAAAAACTGTTTTTT.

This chain connects TRBV7-2 to TRBJ1-5, with a tentative D call TRBD1 (6 bases). Germline CDR1 reads SGHTA; CDR2 reads FQGNSA. Between the trimmed V and J ends, which lost 5 bases and 4 bases, there was a span of 18 bases. The CDR3 loop spans 16 amino acids. The CDR3 loop is CASSEAGTQRNQPQHF. CDR3 DNA sequence: TGTGCCAGCAGCGAGGCTGGGACACAGAGAAATCAGCCCCAGCATTTT.

This clone was counted a few times. The chain is built from TRBV5-6 and TRBJ1-2; D might be TRBD1 (6 bases). V gave up 5 bases and J gave up 7 bases, with 12 bases separating them. The CDR3 contains 12 residues. Germline-derived CDR1 and CDR2 are SGHDT and YYEEEE. CDR3 residues: CASRPGEAGYTF. The CDR3 region has the DNA TGTGCCAGCAGGCCAGGGGAAGCTGGCTACACCTTC.

The chain links TRBV27 to TRBJ2-1, with 7 bases identical to TRBD1. This CDR3 comprises 15 residues. V was clipped by 1 base and J by 5 bases; unmatched bases: 5. Germline V gene lookup returns CDR1 MNHEY and CDR2 SMNVEV (reference sequence). Here the CDR3 DNA reads TGTGCCAGCAGTTTATGGCAGGGGGTAAACAATGAGCAGTTCTTC. Residues: CASSLWQGVNNEQFF.

About this clone itself: One junction end does not reproduce the germline sequence, and a read error may be involved. This sequence joins TRBV7-2 and TRBJ2-1; TRBD1 matches 8 bases. Germline CDR1 reads SGHTA; CDR2 reads FQGNSA. The length of the CDR3 is 13 residues. The CDR3, as DNA: TGTGTCAGCAGCTTGACAGGGGTAAAGGAGCAGTTCTTC. Residues: CVSSLTGVKEQFF.

Details on this clone: Other DNA sequences of this sample code for an identical CDR3. The V and J genes are TRBV6-5 and TRBJ2-1; TRBD2 matches at 11 bases. With 2 bases clipped from V and 7 bases from J, the junction kept 4 bases outside the gene matches. Germline assignment: CDR1 MNHEY and CDR2 SVGAGI. The CDR3 sequence is 15 residues long. The DNA for the CDR3 is TGTGCCAGCAGTTACGCGGCTAGCGGGGGGAATGAGCAGTTCTTC. Its protein is CASSYAASGGNEQFF.

The CDR3: CATSRDRGQNTEAFF. CDR3 DNA: TGTGCCACCAGCAGAGATCGGGGACAGAACACTGAAGCTTTCTTT. The chain couples TRBV15 to TRBJ1-1; tentatively, D is TRBD1 (6 bases). In germline, CDR1 is LNHNV, CDR2 YYDKDF (reference sequence). The V end lost 0 bases, the J end lost 1 base, and 9 bases lay between the germline ends. The CDR3 contains 15 residues.